What follows are 18 T cell receptor beta chains derived from one specimen sequenced in a study of beta chain features in type 1 diabetes. Study results and caveats: Shorter TCRB CDR3s, moderately but significantly so, were found in Type 1 diabetes patients in all four CD4+ subsets.

The authors reverse transcribed all of the isolated RNA, so sequencing captured expressed TCRB transcripts. Sequencing was performed with immunoSEQ multiplex PCR; in TCRdb, only in-frame clones are kept and a portion is missing. The repertoire consists of over 600,000 clones, with under 15% occurring once and the leading ten covering over 0.1%. No antigens are known for them. The sample was naive CD4+ T cells from blood. The receptor set was obtained from a man aged 25-45 years with type 1 diabetes.

This clone occurred many times. The chain uses TRBV7-9 and TRBJ2-1, with D perhaps TRBD1 (7 bases). Germline V CDR1 and CDR2: SEHNR, FQNEAQ (reference sequence). V lost 10 bases to trimming and J lost 8 bases, with 21 bases between them. The CDR3 totals 14 residues. CDR3 protein: CAIAGTKGGDEQFF. The CDR3, as DNA: TGTGCCATTGCGGGGACCAAAGGGGGCGATGAGCAGTTCTTC.

This chain links TRBV7-9 with TRBJ1-2; the D gene is possibly TRBD1 (5 bases). Germline V gene data show CDR1 as SEHNR and CDR2 as FQNEAQ (reference sequence). The CDR3 length is 16 residues. The V end was cut by 5 bases, the J end by 3 bases, with 19 bases between. CDR3 sequence (DNA): TGTGCCAGCAGCCTCCCCGCGGCCAGGGAGGACTATGGCTACACCTTC. Residues: CASSLPAAREDYGYTF.

The chain recombines TRBV6-5 with TRBJ1-6; D not resolved. Deletions cut 4 bases from V and 7 bases from J, with 14 bases between. The CDR3 covers 15 residues. CDR1 and CDR2 (germline): MNHEY, SVGAGI. CDR3 DNA: TGTGCCAGCAGTTTTGAGCTGGACCCGAATTCACCCCTCCACTTT. It codes for CASSFELDPNSPLHF.

The chain has TRBV5-1 and TRBJ2-1, with a possible D match to TRBD2 (6 bases). This CDR3 has 15 amino acids. V was pared by 0 bases and J by 4 bases, with 11 bases between. Germline CDR1 is SGHRS and CDR2 is YFSETQ. CDR3 residues: CASSLDGTGYNEQFF. CDR3 nucleotides: TGCGCCAGCAGCTTGGACGGGACTGGATACAATGAGCAGTTCTTC.

The chain carries TRBV4-3 and TRBJ2-3; D remains ambiguous. Per the germline V gene, CDR1 is LGHNA and CDR2 is YSLEER. This CDR3 has 11 amino acids. Trimming left V 0 bases short and J 11 bases short, with 6 bases between. The CDR3 region has the DNA TGCGCCAGCAGCCAAGACCGGCTGCAGTATTTT. Protein: CASSQDRLQYF.

J is TRBJ1-2 and V is TRBV7-2, with D possibly being TRBD1 (6 bases). Germline V gene data show CDR1 as SGHTA and CDR2 as FQGNSA. The CDR3 totals 15 residues. Trimming stripped 1 base from V and 8 bases from J, with 17 bases between. Written as DNA, the CDR3 is TGTGCCAGCAGCTTAGGAAGGACGGGACAAAAAGGCTACACCTTC. Its protein product is CASSLGRTGQKGYTF.

V is TRBV28 and J is TRBJ1-2, with D unclear. The CDR3 contains 12 residues. CDR1 and CDR2 (germline): MDHEN, SYDVKM. V lost 8 bases and J lost 4, with 11 bases in between. This CDR3 is CASSDSIYGYTF. CDR3 DNA: TGTGCCAGCTCGGACTCCATCTATGGCTACACCTTC.

This clone was recorded many times. V and J are TRBV9 and TRBJ1-5, with a weak D call TRBD1 (6 bases). The CDR3 extends over 15 amino acids. Germline V gene sequence: CDR1 SGDLS, CDR2 YYNGEE. The V and J ends lost 0 bases and 15 bases respectively, with 22 bases between them. For the CDR3, the DNA is TGTGCCAGCAGCGTAGGGGGGCATCGATCCGGGCGGACGCATTTT. It yields the protein CASSVGGHRSGRTHF.

This clone was observed a handful of times. This sample also contains other DNA sequences that code for the same CDR3. The chain joins TRBV29-1 to TRBJ2-7, with D perhaps TRBD2 (6 bases). The CDR3 is 11 amino acids. Per germline, CDR1 SQVTM and CDR2 ANQGSEA. The V and J ends lost 5 bases and 1 base respectively, with 6 bases between them. The CDR3 DNA is TGCAGCGTTCGGGGGTCCTACGAGCAGTACTTC. Its protein is CSVRGSYEQYF.

The CDR3 loop is CASSLQIIYGYTF. The CDR3 region has the DNA TGTGCCAGCAGCCTACAGATTATCTATGGCTACACCTTC. The V call is TRBV5-6, the J call TRBJ1-2, with D unclear. Germline V gives CDR1 SGHDT, CDR2 YYEEEE. The length of the CDR3 is 13 residues. Trimming took 4 bases from V and 4 from J, leaving 11 bases between them.

The rearrangement joins TRBV7-2 to TRBJ1-2, with unresolved D. The CDR3 totals 15 residues. Germline loops: CDR1 SGHTA, CDR2 FQGNSA. V was cut by 0 bases and J by 8 bases, with 16 bases left in between. The chain's CDR3 is CASSLARRGRYGYTF. CDR3 in DNA: TGTGCCAGCAGCTTAGCTAGGCGAGGTCGATACGGCTACACCTTC.

In this sample, this clone turned up a few times. This chain uses TRBV19 with TRBJ1-4, with D possibly being TRBD1 (5 bases). Germline V gives CDR1 LNHDA, CDR2 SQIVND (reference sequence). Trimming removed 2 bases at V and 15 bases at J, with 13 bases between. The CDR3 extends over 12 amino acids. CDR3 nucleotides: TGTGCCAGTAGTATATTGGGACGGGCCATGTTTTTT. Translating gives CASSILGRAMFF.

The V call is TRBV4-1, the J call TRBJ1-4; weak D call: TRBD1 (6 bases). CDR1 is MGHRA, CDR2 YSYEKL, per germline. Trimming cost V 2 bases and J 5 bases, with 9 bases left between them. The CDR3 length is 14 residues. CDR3 protein: CASSQTGRNEKLFF. The CDR3 DNA is TGCGCCAGCAGCCAAACAGGGAGAAATGAAAAACTGTTTTTT.

In its sample, this clone was seen a few times. The chain employs TRBV5-4 and TRBJ1-1; 8 positions match TRBD1. This CDR3 is built from 15 residues. V gave up 4 bases and J gave up 3 bases; unmatched junction bases: 8. CDR1 is SGHNT, CDR2 YYREEE, per germline (reference sequence). Here the CDR3 reads CASSKAGGAYTEAFF. CDR3 DNA: TGTGCCAGCAGCAAGGCAGGGGGCGCGTACACTGAAGCTTTCTTT.

CDR3 DNA: TGTGCCAGCACCGCAGCAGGGGAGACCCAGTACTTC. It specifies CASTAAGETQYF. The gene calls are TRBV11-2 and TRBJ2-5, with D possibly matching TRBD1 (5 bases). CDR3 length: 12 amino acids. CDR1 is SGHAT and CDR2 is FQNNGV in the germline V gene. Between the trimmed V and J ends, which lost 7 bases and 5 bases, there was a span of 11 bases.

This clone was detected a few times. The CDR3: CASSIDRRTGEFGNTIYF. Here the CDR3 DNA reads TGTGCCAGTAGTATAGATCGCCGGACAGGGGAGTTTGGAAACACCATATATTTT. This chain uses TRBV19 with TRBJ1-3, with 9 bases matching TRBD1. Germline V gives CDR1 LNHDA, CDR2 SQIVND (reference sequence). The CDR3 runs 18 residues. J lost 3 bases, V lost 0 bases, and 9 bases had no gene match.

This clone has only a few counts. J is TRBJ2-7 and V is TRBV9; D ambiguous. The germline CDR1 and CDR2 sequences are SGDLS and YYNGEE. V dropped 0 bases and J dropped 7 bases, with 8 bases sitting between them. This CDR3 is built from 12 residues. CDR3 bases: TGTGCCAGCAGCGTAGTGTCAGGAGAGCAGTACTTC. It yields the protein CASSVVSGEQYF. Using reference TRBV9 and TRBJ2-7 for the parts outside the CDR3, the full variable domain is DSGVTQTPKHLITATGQRVTLRCSPRSGDLSVYWYQQSLDQGLQFLIQYYNGEERAKGNILERFSAQQFPDLHSELNLSSLELGDSALYFCASSVVSGEQYFGPGTRLTVT.

This clone was recorded a few times. The rearrangement uses TRBV28 and TRBJ1-5; D is undetermined. This CDR3 contains 13 residues. CDR1 is MDHEN and CDR2 is SYDVKM in the germline V gene. Trimming cost V 5 bases and J 11 bases, with 16 bases left between them. The CDR3 DNA reads as TGTGCCAGCAGTGCTGGCCCCTCTGGATCCCAGCATTTT. Protein sequence: CASSAGPSGSQHF.